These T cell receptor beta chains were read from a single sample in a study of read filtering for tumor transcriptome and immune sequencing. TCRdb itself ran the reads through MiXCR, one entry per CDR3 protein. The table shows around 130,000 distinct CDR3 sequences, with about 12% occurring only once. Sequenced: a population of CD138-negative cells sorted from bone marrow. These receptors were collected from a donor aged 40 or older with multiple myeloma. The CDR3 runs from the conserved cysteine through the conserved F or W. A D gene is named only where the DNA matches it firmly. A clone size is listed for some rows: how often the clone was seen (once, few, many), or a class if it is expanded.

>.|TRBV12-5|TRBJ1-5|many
TGTGCTAGTGGTTTCCCAGGGAGCAATCAGCCCCAGCATTTT
CASGFPGSNQPQHF
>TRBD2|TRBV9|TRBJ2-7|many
TGTGCCAGCAGCCCCTCGGGGGGAGAGTCCTACGAGCAGTACTTC
CASSPSGGESYEQYF
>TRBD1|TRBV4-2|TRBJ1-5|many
TGTGCCAGCAGCCAATTTGGACAGGGGCCCCAGCATTTT
CASSQFGQGPQHF
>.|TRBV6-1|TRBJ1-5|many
TGTGCCAGCAGTGAAGTCGGTATAGCCGGTCAGCCCCAGCATTTT
CASSEVGIAGQPQHF
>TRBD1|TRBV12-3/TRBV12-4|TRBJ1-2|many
TGTGCCAGCAGTTCTGCCTACTGGGGACAGAACTATGGCTACACCTTC
CASSSAYWGQNYGYTF
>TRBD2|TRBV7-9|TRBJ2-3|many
TGTGCCAGCAGCTTAACTACCGGGACTAGCGGGAGGGGCACAGATACGCAGTATTTT
CASSLTTGTSGRGTDTQYF
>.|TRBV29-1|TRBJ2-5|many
TGCAGCCTACTAGGGGGCCAAGAGACCCAGTACTTC
CSLLGGQETQYF
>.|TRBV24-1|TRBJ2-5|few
TGTGCCACCAGTGATCGCCGGGCCCCGGGCCGTGACCAAGAGACCCAGTACTTC
CATSDRRAPGRDQETQYF
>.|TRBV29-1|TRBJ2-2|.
TGCAGCGCTGCCAACACCGGGGAGCTGTTTTTT
CSAANTGELFF
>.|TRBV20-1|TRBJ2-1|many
TGCAGTGCGCGACAAGCGCCTCCCTACAATGAGCAGTTCTTC
CSARQAPPYNEQFF
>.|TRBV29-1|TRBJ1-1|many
TGCAGCGTTGAAGAAAGGAACAGGGACCGAAGTTATCGGAACACTGAAGCTTTCTTT
CSVEERNRDRSYRNTEAFF
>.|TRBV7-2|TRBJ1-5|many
TGTGCCAGCAGCTTAGAGCGAGGGCAGCCCCAGCATTTT
CASSLERGQPQHF
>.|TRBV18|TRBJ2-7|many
TGTGCCAGCTCACCACGGGCCGGATACTACGAGCAGTACTTC
CASSPRAGYYEQYF
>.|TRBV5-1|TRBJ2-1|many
TGCGCCAGCAGCTCTATCATGGGGCTCTACAATGAGCAGTTCTTC
CASSSIMGLYNEQFF
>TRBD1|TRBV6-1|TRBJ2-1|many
TGTGCCACTACCTCCGGGACAGGACCCTACAATGAGCAGTTCTTC
CATTSGTGPYNEQFF
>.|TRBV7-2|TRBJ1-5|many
TGTGCCAGCAGCCCCGGGAGGGCCAGCAATCAGCCCCAGCATTTT
CASSPGRASNQPQHF
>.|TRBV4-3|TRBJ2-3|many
TGCGCCAGCAGCCCTTCGGATCTGACCACAGATACGCAGTATTTT
CASSPSDLTTDTQYF
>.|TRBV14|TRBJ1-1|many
TGTGCCAGCAGCCAAGAGTATTGGGGACCTCCGGGCACTGAAGCTTTCTTT
CASSQEYWGPPGTEAFF
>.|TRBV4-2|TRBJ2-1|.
TGTGCCAGCAGCCAAGAGGGGAACTATGAGCAGTTCTTC
CASSQEGNYEQFF
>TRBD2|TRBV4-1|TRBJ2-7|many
TGCGCCAGCAGCCAAGCGGCTAGCGGGAGTTACGAGCAGTACTTC
CASSQAASGSYEQYF
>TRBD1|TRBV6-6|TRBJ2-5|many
TGTGCCAGCAGGGGACAGGGGGCCTCTGAGACCCAGTACTTC
CASRGQGASETQYF
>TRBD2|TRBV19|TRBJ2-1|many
TGTGCCAGTAGTATAACTAGCGGGAGCAATGAGCAGTTCTTC
CASSITSGSNEQFF
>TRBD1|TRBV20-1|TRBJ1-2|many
TGCAGTGCTAGAGGGACAGGGGCGGGGTATGGCTACACCTTC
CSARGTGAGYGYTF
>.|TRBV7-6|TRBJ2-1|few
TGTGCCAGCAATCACGAAAGGGGTAATGAGCAGTTCTTC
CASNHERGNEQFF
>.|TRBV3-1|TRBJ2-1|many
TGTGCCAGCAGCCCAGCTGTCTCCTACAATGAGCAGTTCTTC
CASSPAVSYNEQFF
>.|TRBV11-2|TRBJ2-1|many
TGTGCCAGCAGCTTAGATCGGAGGAGGAGCTCCTACAATGAGCAGTTCTTC
CASSLDRRRSSYNEQFF
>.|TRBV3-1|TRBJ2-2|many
TGTGCCAGCAGCCAAGGAGTCGCGAACACCGGGGAGCTGTTTTTT
CASSQGVANTGELFF
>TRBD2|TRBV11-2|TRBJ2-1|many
TGTGCCAGCAGCGTATTAGCGGGTACCAGCTCCTACAATGAGCAGTTCTTC
CASSVLAGTSSYNEQFF
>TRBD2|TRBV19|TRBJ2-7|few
TGTGCCAGTAGTACCGGACTAGCCTACGAGCGGTACTTC
CASSTGLAYERYF
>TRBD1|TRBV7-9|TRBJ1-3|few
TGTGCCAGCAGCCCGACAGGGGCCCTAAACACCATATATTTT
CASSPTGALNTIYF
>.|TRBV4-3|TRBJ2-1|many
TGCGCCAGCAGCCAAGACACCGGGAGCTCCTACAATGAGCAGTTCTTC
CASSQDTGSSYNEQFF
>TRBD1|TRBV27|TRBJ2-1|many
TGTGCCAGCAGTCGCGGATCCGGGACAGTGCCTGAGCAGTTCTTC
CASSRGSGTVPEQFF
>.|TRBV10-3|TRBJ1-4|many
TGTGCCACTTCCGAGGGACCCACGACAACTAATGAAAAACTGTTTTTT
CATSEGPTTTNEKLFF
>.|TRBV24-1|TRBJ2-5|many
TGTGCCACCAGTGATGCTCGGGGCCCTGGGGAGACCCAGTACTTC
CATSDARGPGETQYF
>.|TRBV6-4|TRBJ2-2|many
TGTGCCAGCAGCCTCCAGGACACCGGGGAGCTGTTTTTT
CASSLQDTGELFF
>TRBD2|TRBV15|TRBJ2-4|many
TGTGCCACCAGCGAAGGGACTAGCGGGGGAAACATTCAGTACTTC
CATSEGTSGGNIQYF
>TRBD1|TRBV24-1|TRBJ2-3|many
TGTGCCACACGACAGGGCAGCACAGATACGCAGTATTTT
CATRQGSTDTQYF
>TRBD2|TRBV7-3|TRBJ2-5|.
TGTGCCAGCAGCCAAAGCGGGGGGCAAGAGACCCAGTACTTC
CASSQSGGQETQYF
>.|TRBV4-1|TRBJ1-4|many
TGCGCCAGCAGCCAAGACCCGGGGGAACGTGAAAAACTGTTTTTT
CASSQDPGEREKLFF
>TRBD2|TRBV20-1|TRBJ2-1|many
TGCAGTGCTCCGACTAGCGGGAGGGTGACGCCGGGAAATGAGCAGTTCTTC
CSAPTSGRVTPGNEQFF
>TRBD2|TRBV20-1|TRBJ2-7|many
TGCAGTGCCCTCTCAGGCGCGGGAGCCGGGCGATACGAGCAGTACTTC
CSALSGAGAGRYEQYF
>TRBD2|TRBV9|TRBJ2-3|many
TGTGCCACGTCTCTAGCGGGAGGGCCGTCAGATACGCAGTATTTT
CATSLAGGPSDTQYF